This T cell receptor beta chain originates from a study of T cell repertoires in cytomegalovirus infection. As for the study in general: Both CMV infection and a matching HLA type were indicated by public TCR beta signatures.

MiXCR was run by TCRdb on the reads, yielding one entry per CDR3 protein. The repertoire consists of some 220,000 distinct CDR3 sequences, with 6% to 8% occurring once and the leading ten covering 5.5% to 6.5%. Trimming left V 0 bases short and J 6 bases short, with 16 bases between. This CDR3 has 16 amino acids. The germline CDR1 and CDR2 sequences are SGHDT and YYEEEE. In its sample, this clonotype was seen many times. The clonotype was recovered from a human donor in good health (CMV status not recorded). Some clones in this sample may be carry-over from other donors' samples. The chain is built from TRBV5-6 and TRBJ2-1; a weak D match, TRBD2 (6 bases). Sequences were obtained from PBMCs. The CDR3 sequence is CASSLGPVGGSNEQFF. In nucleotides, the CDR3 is TGTGCCAGCAGCTTGGGGCCGGTCGGGGGTTCCAATGAGCAGTTCTTC.